Below are 14 T cell receptor beta chains sequenced from a single sample in a study of blood T cell repertoires in COVID-19. The protocol was immunoSEQ multiplex PCR, while the TCRdb copy is restricted to in-frame clones and leaves out a portion. Seen here are some 170,000 clones, more than 80% observed once, and the top ten hold approximately 8%. Sequenced: peripheral blood. The receptors shown here come from a woman in her sixties with acute or convalescent COVID-19.

The CDR3 loop reads CASSPLPSGANVLTF. The CDR3 DNA reads TGCGCCAGCAGCCCACTCCCCTCTGGGGCCAACGTCCTGACTTTC. This chain uses TRBV4-1 with TRBJ2-6; the D is unclear. Trimming removed 4 bases from V and 0 bases from J, with 7 bases in between. Germline lookup yields CDR1 MGHRA and CDR2 YSYEKL. The CDR3 covers 15 residues.

The chain couples TRBV6-1 to TRBJ1-5; D is unresolved. Germline V gene data show CDR1 as MNHNS and CDR2 as SASEGT. The CDR3 is made up of 16 amino acids. V was cut by 4 bases and J by 0 bases, with 13 bases left in between. The CDR3 sequence: CASSGRSVDSNQPQHF. CDR3 nucleotide sequence: TGTGCCAGCAGTGGGAGGTCAGTAGATAGCAATCAGCCCCAGCATTTT.

The chain employs TRBV6-2 or TRBV6-3 and TRBJ2-1, with D uncertain. V was clipped by 3 bases and J by 3 bases, with 6 bases between them. The CDR3 has 13 amino acids. CDR1 is MNHEY and CDR2 is SVGEGT in the germline V gene. CDR3 DNA sequence: TGTGCCAGCAGTTATGCCAGCTACAATGAGCAGTTCTTC. Amino acids: CASSYASYNEQFF.

This clone is a singleton in its sample. The chain carries TRBV3-1 (or the pseudogene TRBV3-2) and TRBJ2-1; 10 nucleotides align to TRBD2. Germline V CDR1 and CDR2: LGHDT, YNNKEL (reference sequence). The CDR3 length is 16 residues. The trim removed 2 bases at V and 5 bases at J, leaving 6 bases unmatched. CDR3 nucleotide sequence: TGTGCCAGCAGCCAATCAGCGGGAGGGCCGGACAATGAGCAGTTCTTC. It is translated as CASSQSAGGPDNEQFF.

The chain employs TRBV5-1 and TRBJ1-4, with 8 bases fitting TRBD1. J was trimmed by 8 bases and V by 0 bases; bases with no gene match: 9. This CDR3 spans 16 amino acids. Germline V CDR1 and CDR2: SGHRS, YFSETQ. As DNA, the CDR3 is TGCGCCAGCAGCTTGGTTATAGGACAGGGTTTAGAAAAACTGTTTTTT. Protein sequence: CASSLVIGQGLEKLFF. Based on the CDR3 plus reference TRBV5-1 and TRBJ1-4, the full variable domain is KAGVTQTPRYLIKTRGQQVTLSCSPISGHRSVSWYQQTPGQGLQFLFEYFSETQRNKGNFPGRFSGRQFSNSRSEMNVSTLELGDSALYLCASSLVIGQGLEKLFFGSGTQLSVL.

CDR3 bases: TGTGCCAGCAGCCAGGAAGGGGGTTACAATGAGCAGTTCTTC. It translates to CASSQEGGYNEQFF. The chain is built from TRBV3-1 (or the pseudogene TRBV3-2) and TRBJ2-1; D might be TRBD1 (6 bases). Germline CDR1 reads LGHDT; CDR2 reads YNNKEL (reference sequence). The CDR3 runs to 14 residues. Trimming cost V 3 bases and J 4 bases, with 10 bases left between them.

V usage is TRBV30 and J usage is TRBJ2-1, with 9 bases fitting TRBD1. Trimming at V came to 8 bases and at J to 4 bases, leaving 6 bases not matched to a gene. The CDR3 extends over 13 amino acids. Germline-derived CDR1 and CDR2 are GTSNPN and SVGIG (reference sequence). DNA of the CDR3: TGTGCCAGCGGACAGGGGAATTACAATGAGCAGTTCTTC. Residues: CASGQGNYNEQFF.

Details on this clone: Within the sample, other DNA sequences also encode this same CDR3. The V and J genes are TRBV7-2 and TRBJ2-3; 9 positions agree with TRBD2. Germline CDR1 reads SGHTA; CDR2 reads FQGNSA. The CDR3 is made up of 16 amino acids. Unmatched junction bases numbered 6, after V lost 1 base and J lost 4 bases. The CDR3 coding sequence is TGTGCCAGCAGCTTAGTGGGCGGGAGGGGGGCAGATACGCAGTATTTT. Translation: CASSLVGGRGADTQYF.

CDR3 sequence (DNA): TGTGCCAGCAGCTTTCAGCGGGAGGTCTACAATGAGCAGTTCTTC. Amino acid sequence: CASSFQREVYNEQFF. The chain employs TRBV11-3 and TRBJ2-1, with 9 bases aligning to TRBD2. Germline CDR1 SGHNT, CDR2 YENEEA. The CDR3 spans 15 residues. Germline trimming cut 3 bases from V and 3 bases from J; bases unmatched to any gene: 3.

The J gene is TRBJ2-5, the V gene TRBV3-1 (or the pseudogene TRBV3-2); TRBD2 matches at 15 bases. With 4 bases clipped from V and 7 bases from J, the junction kept 7 bases outside the gene matches. This CDR3 has 16 residues. Germline values: CDR1 LGHDT, CDR2 YNNKEL (reference sequence). The CDR3 nucleotides read TGTGCCAGCAGCCGAGGGACTAGCGGGAGGACCGGGACCCAGTACTTC. Translating it yields CASSRGTSGRTGTQYF.

This rearrangement joins TRBV30 to TRBJ1-2, with 7 bases identical to TRBD1. Trimming cost V 3 bases and J 4 bases; bases outside gene matches: 11. Germline CDR1 is GTSNPN and CDR2 is SVGIG (reference sequence). This CDR3 spans 15 amino acids. This CDR3 reads CAWSANRGLLYGYTF. The CDR3 DNA is TGTGCCTGGAGCGCAAACAGGGGACTTCTCTATGGCTACACCTTC.

The chain uses TRBV11-3 and TRBJ2-3, with no clear D. Germline loops: CDR1 SGHNT, CDR2 YENEEA. Trimming shortened V by 0 bases and J by 3 bases, and 4 bases separated the two germline ends. CDR3 size: 13 residues. CDR3 coding DNA: TGTGCCAGCAGCTTAGAATCTACAGATACGCAGTATTTT. It yields the protein CASSLESTDTQYF.

This clone has only a few counts. J is TRBJ1-1 and V is TRBV19, with D maybe TRBD1 (5 bases). Deletions cut 4 bases from V and 0 bases from J, with 6 bases between. This CDR3 contains 13 residues. CDR1 LNHDA and CDR2 SQIVND come from the germline V gene (reference sequence). CDR3 sequence: CASSTGMNTEAFF. The CDR3, as DNA: TGTGCCAGTAGTACAGGGATGAACACTGAAGCTTTCTTT.

This chain joins TRBV29-1 and TRBJ1-1; tentative D call: TRBD1 (5 bases). V dropped 3 bases and J dropped 5 bases, with 16 bases sitting between them. Per germline, CDR1 SQVTM and CDR2 ANQGSEA. CDR3 length: 14 amino acids. The CDR3 spells CSVDTGQGRTEAFF. Written as DNA, the CDR3 is TGCAGCGTTGATACCGGACAAGGGAGGACTGAAGCTTTCTTT.